This T cell receptor beta chain was retrieved from a study of blood T cell repertoires in COVID-19. The CDR3 loop spans 15 amino acids. CDR1 and CDR2 from the germline V gene are MNHEY and SMNVEV (reference sequence). Trimming took 3 bases from V and 2 from J, leaving 12 bases between them. TCRdb's copy holds only in-frame clones and misses some; the assay was immunoSEQ multiplex PCR. The sample has about 220,000 clones, just over 85% seen once. Participants were aged 18 to 89 years from about two dozen US areas. The rearrangement joins TRBV27 to TRBJ2-3; TRBD2 might be the D (6 bases). Sequenced sample: PBMCs or T cells enriched from blood (not recorded which). The TCR sequence derives from a woman aged 40 to 50 with acute COVID-19. Here the CDR3 DNA reads TGTGCCAGCAGTTTCATCGGAGGGGTCACAGATACGCAGTATTTT. This gives the protein CASSFIGGVTDTQYF.